This TCR beta chain was captured in a study of CD8+CD57+ T cells in acquired aplastic anemia. Study information: The study obtained an average of roughly 3 ug of DNA from sorted CD4+ and CD8+ cells. Study-wide results and limits: It was found that some 30 CD8+ CDR3 sequences were shared between patients and controls.

For CDR3 and TCR beta VDJ profiling, genomic DNA was the template used. From the reads, TCRdb called clonotypes with MiXCR, one entry per CDR3 protein. In the table there are 180,000 or so distinct CDR3 sequences, approximately 48% of which are singletons. An expansion of CD8+CD57+ cells by flow cytometry had been shown in patients chosen for sequencing. The cohort consisted entirely of patients having severe acquired aplastic anemia. Patients were untreated when blood was sampled. Comment on this clonotype: Its antigen is unknown.

Sequencing was carried out using sorted CD4+, CD8+, or CD8+CD57+ T cells (not recorded which) from PBMCs. This receptor was identified in a human donor with aplastic anemia.

In DNA form, the CDR3 reads TGTGCCAGCAGTTTTGGACTAGCGGGGATGCGCGAGACCCAGTACTTC. Amino acid sequence: CASSFGLAGMRETQYF. The V call is TRBV2, the J call TRBJ2-5; 12 positions match TRBD2. The V gene end was trimmed by 5 bases and the J gene end by 5 bases; junction bases not matched to a gene: 9. Germline CDR1 is SNHLY and CDR2 is FYNNEI. The CDR3 sequence is 16 residues long.